This T cell receptor (beta chain) was recovered during a study of spatial heterogeneity in lung cancer. Study information: Unique TCR and UMI combinations averaged more than ten appearances each in raw reads.

TCR cDNA molecules each carried a unique molecular identifier. TCRdb passed the 5' RACE reads through MiXCR, listing each CDR3 protein once. The sample has some 52,000 distinct CDR3 sequences, roughly 6.5% seen once; the top ten hold 2.5% to 3%. This clonotype was counted at least ten times. The antigen is unknown. Study conclusions and caveats: Follow-up blood showed ubiquitous expanded tumor TCRs less than blood at resection did.

The V gene's germline CDR1 is MGHRA and CDR2 YSYEKL. With 4 bases clipped from V and 6 bases from J, the junction kept 14 bases outside the gene matches. CDR3 length: 16 amino acids. This sample's time point: sample taken at primary tumor resection. Unsorted samples of tumor, nontumor lung or frozen PBMC had their whole RNA sequenced. The clonotype comes from a female donor with early-stage non-small cell lung cancer. Here the sequenced sample was PBMCs, taken at surgery. The chain links TRBV4-1 to TRBJ1-2; 7 bases are shared with TRBD1. CDR3 coding DNA: TGCGCCAGCAGCCCCCGTCACCAGGGGGGACTTCATGGCTACACCTTC. Its protein is CASSPRHQGGLHGYTF.